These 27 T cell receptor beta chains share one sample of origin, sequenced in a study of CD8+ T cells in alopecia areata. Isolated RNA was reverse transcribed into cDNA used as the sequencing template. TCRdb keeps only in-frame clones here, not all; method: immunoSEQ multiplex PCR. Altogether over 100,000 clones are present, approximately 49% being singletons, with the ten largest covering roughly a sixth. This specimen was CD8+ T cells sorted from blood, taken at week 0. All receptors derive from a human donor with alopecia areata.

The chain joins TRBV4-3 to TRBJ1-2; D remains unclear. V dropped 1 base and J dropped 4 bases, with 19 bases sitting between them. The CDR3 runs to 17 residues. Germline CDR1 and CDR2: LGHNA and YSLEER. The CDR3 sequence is CASSQGGRLRWGYGYTF. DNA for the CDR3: TGCGCCAGCAGCCAAGGCGGGCGACTGCGCTGGGGCTATGGCTACACCTTC.

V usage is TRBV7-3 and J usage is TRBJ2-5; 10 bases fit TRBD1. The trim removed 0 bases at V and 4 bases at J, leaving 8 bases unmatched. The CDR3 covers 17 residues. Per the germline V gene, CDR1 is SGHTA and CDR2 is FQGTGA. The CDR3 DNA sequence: TGTGCCAGCAGCTTAACGGGACAGGGGACGGAGGGAGAGACCCAGTACTTC. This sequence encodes CASSLTGQGTEGETQYF.

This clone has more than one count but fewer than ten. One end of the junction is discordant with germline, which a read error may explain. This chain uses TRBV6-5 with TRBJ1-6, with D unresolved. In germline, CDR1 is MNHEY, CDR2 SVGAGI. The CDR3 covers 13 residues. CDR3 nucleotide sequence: TGTGCCAGCAGTGACTCGACAAATTCACCCCTCCACTTT. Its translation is CASSDSTNSPLHF.

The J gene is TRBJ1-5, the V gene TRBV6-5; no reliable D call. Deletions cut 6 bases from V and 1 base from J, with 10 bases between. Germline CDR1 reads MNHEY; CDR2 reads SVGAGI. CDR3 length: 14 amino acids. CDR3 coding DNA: TGTGCCAGCAGCCCACCGGGAAGCAATCAGCCCCAGCATTTT. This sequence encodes CASSPPGSNQPQHF.

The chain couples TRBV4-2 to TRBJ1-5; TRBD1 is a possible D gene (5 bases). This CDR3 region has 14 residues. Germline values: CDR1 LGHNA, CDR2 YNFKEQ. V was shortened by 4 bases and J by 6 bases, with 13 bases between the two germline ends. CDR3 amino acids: CASSPPGESQPQHF. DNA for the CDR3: TGTGCCAGCAGCCCACCGGGGGAGTCTCAGCCCCAGCATTTT.

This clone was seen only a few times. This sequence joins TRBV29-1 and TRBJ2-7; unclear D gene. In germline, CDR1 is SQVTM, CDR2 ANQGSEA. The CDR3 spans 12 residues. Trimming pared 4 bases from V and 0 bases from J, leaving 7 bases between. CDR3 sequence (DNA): TGCAGCGTTGCAGAGAGCTCCTACGAGCAGTACTTC. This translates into CSVAESSYEQYF.

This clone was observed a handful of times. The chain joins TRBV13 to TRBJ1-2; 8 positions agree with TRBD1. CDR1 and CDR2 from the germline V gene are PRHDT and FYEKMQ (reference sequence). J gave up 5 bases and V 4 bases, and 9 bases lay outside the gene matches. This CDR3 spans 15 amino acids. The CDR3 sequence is CASSSLGQGGYGYTF. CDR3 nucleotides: TGTGCCAGCAGCTCCCTCGGACAGGGAGGGTATGGCTACACCTTC.

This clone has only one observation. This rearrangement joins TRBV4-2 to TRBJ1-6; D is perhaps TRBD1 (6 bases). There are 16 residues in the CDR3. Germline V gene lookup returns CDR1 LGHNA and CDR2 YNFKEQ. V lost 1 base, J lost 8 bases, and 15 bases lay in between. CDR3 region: CASSQGQASEDSPLHF. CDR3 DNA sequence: TGTGCCAGCAGCCAAGGACAGGCGTCGGAGGATTCACCCCTCCACTTT.

CDR3 loop: CAWRVLAGGPGELFF. The CDR3 coding sequence is TGTGCCTGGAGGGTACTAGCGGGGGGGCCCGGGGAGCTGTTTTTT. This chain connects TRBV30 to TRBJ2-2; 13 nucleotides agree with TRBD2. V was pared by 3 bases and J by 6 bases, with 4 bases of the junction left unmatched. Per germline, CDR1 GTSNPN and CDR2 SVGIG (reference sequence). This CDR3 region has 15 residues.

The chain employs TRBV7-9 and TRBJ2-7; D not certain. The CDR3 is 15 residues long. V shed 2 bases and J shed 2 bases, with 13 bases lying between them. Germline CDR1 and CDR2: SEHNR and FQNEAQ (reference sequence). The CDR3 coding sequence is TGTGCCAGCAGCTTACTAGGGTTCGGTCCCTACGAGCAGTACTTC. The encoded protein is CASSLLGFGPYEQYF.

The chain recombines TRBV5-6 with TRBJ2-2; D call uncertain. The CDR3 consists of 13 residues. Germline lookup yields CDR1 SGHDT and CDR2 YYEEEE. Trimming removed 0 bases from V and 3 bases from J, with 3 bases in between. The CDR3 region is CASSLVYTGELFF. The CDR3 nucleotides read TGTGCCAGCAGCTTGGTTTACACCGGGGAGCTGTTTTTT.

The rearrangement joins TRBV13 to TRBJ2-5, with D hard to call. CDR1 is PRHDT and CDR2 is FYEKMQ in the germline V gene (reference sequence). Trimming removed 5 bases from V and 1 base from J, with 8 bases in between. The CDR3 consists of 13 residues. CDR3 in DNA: TGTGCCAGCAGCACAACCCTCCAAGAGACCCAGTACTTC. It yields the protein CASSTTLQETQYF.

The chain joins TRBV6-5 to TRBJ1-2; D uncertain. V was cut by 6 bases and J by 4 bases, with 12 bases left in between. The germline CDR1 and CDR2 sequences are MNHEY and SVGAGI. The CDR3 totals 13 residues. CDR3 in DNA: TGTGCCAGCAGCTCGTATGATAGCTATGGCTACACCTTC. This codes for CASSSYDSYGYTF.

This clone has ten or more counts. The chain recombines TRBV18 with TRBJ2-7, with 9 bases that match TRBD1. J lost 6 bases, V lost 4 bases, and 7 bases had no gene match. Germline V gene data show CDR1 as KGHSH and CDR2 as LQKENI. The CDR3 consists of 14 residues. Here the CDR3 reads CASSLGQGPAEQYF. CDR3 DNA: TGTGCCAGCTCACTAGGACAGGGGCCAGCCGAGCAGTACTTC.

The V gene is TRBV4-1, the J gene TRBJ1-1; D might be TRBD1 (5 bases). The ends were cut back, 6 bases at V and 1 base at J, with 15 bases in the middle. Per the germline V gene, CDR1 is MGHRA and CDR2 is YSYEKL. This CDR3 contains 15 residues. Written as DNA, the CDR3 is TGCGCCAGCAGTCAACCCCAGGGACCGAACACTGAAGCTTTCTTT. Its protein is CASSQPQGPNTEAFF.

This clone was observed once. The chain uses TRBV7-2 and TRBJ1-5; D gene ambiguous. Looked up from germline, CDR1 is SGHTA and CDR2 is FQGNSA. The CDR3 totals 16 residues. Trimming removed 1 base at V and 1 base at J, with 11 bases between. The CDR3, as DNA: TGTGCCAGCAGCTTAGACGACGGGTGGAGCAATCAGCCCCAGCATTTT. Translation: CASSLDDGWSNQPQHF. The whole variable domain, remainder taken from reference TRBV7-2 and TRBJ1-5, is GAGVSQSPSNKVTEKGKDVELRCDPISGHTALYWYRQSLGQGLEFLIYFQGNSAPDKSGLPSDRFSAERTGGSVSTLTIQRTQQEDSAVYLCASSLDDGWSNQPQHFGDGTRLSIL.

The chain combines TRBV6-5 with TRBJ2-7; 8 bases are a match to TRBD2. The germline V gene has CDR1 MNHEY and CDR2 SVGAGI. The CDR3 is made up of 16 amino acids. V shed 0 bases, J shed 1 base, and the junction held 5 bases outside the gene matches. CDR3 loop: CASSYSVAGGSYEQYF. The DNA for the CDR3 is TGTGCCAGCAGTTACTCAGTGGCGGGGGGTTCCTACGAGCAGTACTTC.

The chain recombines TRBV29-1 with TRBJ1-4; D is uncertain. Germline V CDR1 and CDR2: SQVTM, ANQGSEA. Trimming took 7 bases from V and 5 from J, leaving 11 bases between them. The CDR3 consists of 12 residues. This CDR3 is CSARAANEKLFF. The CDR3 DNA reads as TGCAGCGCAAGGGCGGCCAATGAAAAACTGTTTTTT.

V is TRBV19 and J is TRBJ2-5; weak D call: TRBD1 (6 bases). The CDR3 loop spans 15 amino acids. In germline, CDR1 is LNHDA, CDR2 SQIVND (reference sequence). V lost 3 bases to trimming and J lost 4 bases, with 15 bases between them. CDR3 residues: CASSIQVRGPETQYF. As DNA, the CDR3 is TGTGCCAGTAGTATCCAGGTCAGGGGACCAGAGACCCAGTACTTC.

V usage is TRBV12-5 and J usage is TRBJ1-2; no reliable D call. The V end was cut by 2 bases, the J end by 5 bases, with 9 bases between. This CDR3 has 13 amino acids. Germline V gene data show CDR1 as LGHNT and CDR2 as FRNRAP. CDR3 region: CASGLSQEYGYTF. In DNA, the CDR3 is TGTGCTAGTGGTTTGTCCCAGGAATATGGCTACACCTTC. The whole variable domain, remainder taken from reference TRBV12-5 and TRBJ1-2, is DARVTQTPRHKVTEMGQEVTMRCQPILGHNTVFWYRQTMMQGLELLAYFRNRAPLDDSGMPKDRFSAEMPDATLATLKIQPSEPRDSAVYFCASGLSQEYGYTFGSGTRLTVV.

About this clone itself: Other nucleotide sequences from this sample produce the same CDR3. The CDR3 DNA reads as TGTGCCAGCAGCTCCACAGGGGGCGAGCAGTACTTC. It encodes CASSSTGGEQYF. V is TRBV7-9 and J is TRBJ2-7; 8 bases agree with TRBD1. From germline, CDR1 is SEHNR and CDR2 FQNEAQ (reference sequence). The CDR3 is 12 residues long. After removal of 4 bases from V and 6 bases from J, the junction contained 2 bases not matched to a gene.

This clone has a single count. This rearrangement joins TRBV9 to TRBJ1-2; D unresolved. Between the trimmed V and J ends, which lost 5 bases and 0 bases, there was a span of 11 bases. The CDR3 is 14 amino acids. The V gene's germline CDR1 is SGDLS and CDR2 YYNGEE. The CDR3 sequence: CASRWGRTNYGYTF. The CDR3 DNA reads TGTGCCAGCAGGTGGGGAAGAACTAACTATGGCTACACCTTC.

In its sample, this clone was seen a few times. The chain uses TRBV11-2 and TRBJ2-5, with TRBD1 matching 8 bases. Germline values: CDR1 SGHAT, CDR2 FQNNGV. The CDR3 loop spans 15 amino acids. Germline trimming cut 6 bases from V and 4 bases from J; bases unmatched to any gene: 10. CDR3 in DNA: TGTGCCAGCAGTCCACGGACAGGGTGGGGAGAGACCCAGTACTTC. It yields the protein CASSPRTGWGETQYF.

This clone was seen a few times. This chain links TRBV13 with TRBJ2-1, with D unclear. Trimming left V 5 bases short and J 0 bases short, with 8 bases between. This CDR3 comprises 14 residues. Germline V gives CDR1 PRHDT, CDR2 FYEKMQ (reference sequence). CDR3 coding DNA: TGTGCCAGCAGCCTTGCGAGCTCCTACAATGAGCAGTTCTTC. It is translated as CASSLASSYNEQFF.

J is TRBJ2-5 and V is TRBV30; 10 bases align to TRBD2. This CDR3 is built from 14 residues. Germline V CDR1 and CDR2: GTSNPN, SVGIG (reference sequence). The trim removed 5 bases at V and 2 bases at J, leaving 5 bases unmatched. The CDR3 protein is CAWELAGTQETQYF. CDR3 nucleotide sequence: TGTGCCTGGGAACTAGCGGGGACTCAAGAGACCCAGTACTTC. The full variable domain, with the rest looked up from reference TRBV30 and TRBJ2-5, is SQTIHQWPATLVQPVGSPLSLECTVEGTSNPNLYWYRQAAGRGLQLLFYSVGIGQISSEVPQNLSASRPQDRQFILSSKKLLLSDSGFYLCAWELAGTQETQYFGPGTRLLVL.

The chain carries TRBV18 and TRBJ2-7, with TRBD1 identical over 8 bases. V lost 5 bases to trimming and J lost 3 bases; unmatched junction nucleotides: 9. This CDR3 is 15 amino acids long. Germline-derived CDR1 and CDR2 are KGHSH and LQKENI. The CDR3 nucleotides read TGTGCCAGCTCATCTCCCGACAGGGGCGACTACGAGCAGTACTTC. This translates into CASSSPDRGDYEQYF. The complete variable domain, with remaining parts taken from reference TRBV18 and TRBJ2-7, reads NAGVMQNPRHLVRRRGQEARLRCSPMKGHSHVYWYRQLPEEGLKFMVYLQKENIIDESGMPKERFSAEFPKEGPSILRIQQVVRGDSAAYFCASSSPDRGDYEQYFGPGTRLTVT.

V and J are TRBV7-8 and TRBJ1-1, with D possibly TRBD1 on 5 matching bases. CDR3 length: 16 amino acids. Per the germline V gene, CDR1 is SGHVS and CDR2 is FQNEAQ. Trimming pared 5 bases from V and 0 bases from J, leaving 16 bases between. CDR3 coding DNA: TGTGCCAGCAGCCCTCTCTGGGGGAACATGAACACTGAAGCTTTCTTT. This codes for CASSPLWGNMNTEAFF.